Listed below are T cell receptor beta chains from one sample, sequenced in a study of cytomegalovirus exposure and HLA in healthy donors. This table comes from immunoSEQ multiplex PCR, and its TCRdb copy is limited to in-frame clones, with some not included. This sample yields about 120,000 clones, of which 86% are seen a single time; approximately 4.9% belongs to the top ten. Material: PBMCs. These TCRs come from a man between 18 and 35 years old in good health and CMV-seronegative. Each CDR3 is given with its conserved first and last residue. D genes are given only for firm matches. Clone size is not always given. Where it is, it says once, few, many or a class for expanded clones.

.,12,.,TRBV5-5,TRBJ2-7,TGTGCCAGTACCAGGGCACCCTACGAGCAGTACTTC,CASTRAPYEQYF
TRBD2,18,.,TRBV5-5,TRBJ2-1,TGTGCCAGCAGCTTGGGTCCCGCTAGCGGGGGGACGCGGGGTGAGCAGTTCTTC,CASSLGPASGGTRGEQFF
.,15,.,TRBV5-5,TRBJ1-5,TGTGCCAGCAGCTTGTACAGGGACGGCAATCAGCCCCAGCATTTT,CASSLYRDGNQPQHF
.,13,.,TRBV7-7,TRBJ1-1,TGTGCTAGCAGCCAGGGACAGAACACTGAAGCTTTCTTT,CASSQGQNTEAFF
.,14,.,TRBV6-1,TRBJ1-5,TGTGCCACTGACAGACAAACCCCCAATCAGCCCCAGCATTTT,CATDRQTPNQPQHF
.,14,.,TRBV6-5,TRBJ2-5,TGTGCCAGCAGCCCCACCAGGGCACTGGAGACCCAGTACTTC,CASSPTRALETQYF
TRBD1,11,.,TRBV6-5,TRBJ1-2,TGTGCCACCTGGACAGGGGAAGGCTACACCTTC,CATWTGEGYTF
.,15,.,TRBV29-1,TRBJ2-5,TGCAGCGTTGCACCCCTCCGGGACTCCCAAGAGACCCAGTACTTC,CSVAPLRDSQETQYF
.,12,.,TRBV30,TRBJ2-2,TGTGCCCAGTGGGGGCCCACCGGGGAGCTGTTTTTT,CAQWGPTGELFF
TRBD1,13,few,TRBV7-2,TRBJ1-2,TGTGCCAGCAGCCCCGGGACAGACTATGGCTACACCTTC,CASSPGTDYGYTF
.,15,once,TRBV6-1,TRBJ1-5,TGTGCCAGCAGTGAAGTGGAGGGTAGCAATCAGCCCCAGCATTTT,CASSEVEGSNQPQHF
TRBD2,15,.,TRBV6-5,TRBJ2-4,TGTGCCAGCTCAGTAGCGGGGGGGCTGGGAAACATTCAGTACTTC,CASSVAGGLGNIQYF
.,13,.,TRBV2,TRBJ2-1,TGTGCCAGCAGTGAAGGACGAGGGCATGAGCAGTTCTTC,CASSEGRGHEQFF
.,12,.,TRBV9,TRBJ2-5,TGTGCCAGCAGCGTACAGGGAGAGACCCAGTACTTC,CASSVQGETQYF
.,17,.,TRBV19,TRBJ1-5,TGTGCCAGTAGTACGTCAACAGGGATGGGGAGCAATCAGCCCCAGCATTTT,CASSTSTGMGSNQPQHF
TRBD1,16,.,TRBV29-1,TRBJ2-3,TGCAGCGTTGACCCCCCGGACAGGGGCGAGGCAGATACGCAGTATTTT,CSVDPPDRGEADTQYF
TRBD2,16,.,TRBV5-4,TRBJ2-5,TGTGCCAGCAGCTCAAGTGGGAGGGGAGATTGGGAGACCCAGTACTTC,CASSSSGRGDWETQYF
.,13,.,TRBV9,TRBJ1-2,TGTGCCAGCAGCGCCAGTTCTAACTATGGCTACACCTTC,CASSASSNYGYTF
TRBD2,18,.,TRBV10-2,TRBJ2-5,TGCGCCAGCAGTGAGAGGGGAGTGACTAGCGGGAGTCTAGAGACCCAGTACTTC,CASSERGVTSGSLETQYF
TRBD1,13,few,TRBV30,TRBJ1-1,TGTGCCTGGATAGGACAGGGCAGCACTGAAGCTTTCTTT,CAWIGQGSTEAFF
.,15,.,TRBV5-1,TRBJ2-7,TGCGCCAGCAGCTTGGGAGGAACAGGTTCCTACGAGCAGTACTTC,CASSLGGTGSYEQYF
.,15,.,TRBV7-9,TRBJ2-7,TGTGCCAGCAGCTTAGAATCGGAGGGTCGAGAAGAGCAGTACTTC,CASSLESEGREEQYF
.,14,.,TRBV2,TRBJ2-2,TGTGCCAGCTTATCTTTCAGGGGACCCGGGGAGCTGTTTTTT,CASLSFRGPGELFF
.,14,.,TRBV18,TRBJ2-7,TGTGCCAGCTCACGGGCCAGGGGCTCCTACGAGCAGTACTTC,CASSRARGSYEQYF
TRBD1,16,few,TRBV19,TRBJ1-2,TGTGCCAGTAGCCTAAGACAGGGAGTCGCTAACTATGGCTACACCTTC,CASSLRQGVANYGYTF
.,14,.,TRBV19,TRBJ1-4,TGTGCCAGTAGTACCAGACGGGTGAATGAAAAACTGTTTTTT,CASSTRRVNEKLFF
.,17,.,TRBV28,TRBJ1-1,TGTGCCAGCAGTCGCCCCCTCCCGGGGGGAATGAACACTGAAGCTTTCTTT,CASSRPLPGGMNTEAFF
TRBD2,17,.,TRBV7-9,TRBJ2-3,TGTGCCAGCAGTCGAACTAGCGGGGGGGCCTGGGTGGATACGCAGTATTTT,CASSRTSGGAWVDTQYF
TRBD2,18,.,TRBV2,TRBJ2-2,TGTGCCAGCAGGACTAGCGGGAGTTTGTTTGGGGACACCGGGGAGCTGTTTTTT,CASRTSGSLFGDTGELFF
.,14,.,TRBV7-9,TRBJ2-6,TGTGCCAGCAGCTACGGGGGTGGGGCCAACGTCCTGACTTTC,CASSYGGGANVLTF
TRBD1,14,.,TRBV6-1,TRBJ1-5,TGTGCCAGCAGTCCCCGGGACAGCTATCAGCCCCAGCATTTT,CASSPRDSYQPQHF
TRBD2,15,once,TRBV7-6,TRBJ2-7,TGTGCCAGCAGCTCCACTAGCGGGAGAAGCTACGAGCAGTACTTC,CASSSTSGRSYEQYF
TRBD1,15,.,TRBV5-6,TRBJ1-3,TGTGCCAGCAGCCCCGGGACAGGGACTTGGGACACCATATATTTT,CASSPGTGTWDTIYF
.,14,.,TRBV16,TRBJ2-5,TGTGCCAGCAGCCAACGCCGTGAGGGAGAGACCCAGTACTTC,CASSQRREGETQYF
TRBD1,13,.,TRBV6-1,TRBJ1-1,TGTGCCAGCAGTAGGGACAGCAACACTGAAGCTTTCTTT,CASSRDSNTEAFF
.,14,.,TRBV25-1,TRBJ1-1,TGTGCCAGCAGTGGGCCGGACAGGAACACTGAAGCTTTCTTT,CASSGPDRNTEAFF
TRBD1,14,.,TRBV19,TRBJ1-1,TGTGCCAGTAGTTCACAGGGGCGGGACACTGAAGCTTTCTTT,CASSSQGRDTEAFF
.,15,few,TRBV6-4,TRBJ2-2,TGTGCCAGCAGTGACTCGAAGTCGGGATTCGGGGAGCTGTTTTTT,CASSDSKSGFGELFF
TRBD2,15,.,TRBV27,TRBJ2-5,TGTGCCAGCAGTTTAGTAGCGGGAAAAAAAGAGACCCAGTACTTC,CASSLVAGKKETQYF
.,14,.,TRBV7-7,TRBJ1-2,TGTGCCAGCAGCCACCGGGGAATTAACTATGGCTACACCTTC,CASSHRGINYGYTF
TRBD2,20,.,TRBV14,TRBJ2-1,TGTGCCAGCAATGGAGGGGGGGGGACTAGCGGGAGAAAGCCCTACAATGAGCAGTTCTTC,CASNGGGGTSGRKPYNEQFF
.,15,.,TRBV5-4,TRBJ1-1,TGTGCCAGCAGCTTGGAGGGGTCCGGGAGGACTGAAGCTTTCTTT,CASSLEGSGRTEAFF
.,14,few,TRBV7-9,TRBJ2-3,TGTGCCAGCAGCTTTTCACTCAACACAGATACGCAGTATTTT,CASSFSLNTDTQYF
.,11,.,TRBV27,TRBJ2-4,TGTGCCAGCACCTCCGGGGACATTCAGTACTTC,CASTSGDIQYF
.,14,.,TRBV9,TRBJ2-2,TGTGCCAGCAGCCCGGAGGTTTACACCGGGGAGCTGTTTTTT,CASSPEVYTGELFF
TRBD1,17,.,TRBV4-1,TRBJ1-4,TGCGCCAGCAGCCAAGGGGGGGACAGATTTGACGCGGGAAAACTGTTTTTT,CASSQGGDRFDAGKLFF
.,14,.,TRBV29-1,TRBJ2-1,TGCAGCGTTGAATTGTTAGGGGCGCCCAATGAGCAGTTCTTC,CSVELLGAPNEQFF
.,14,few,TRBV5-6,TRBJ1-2,TGTGCCAGCAGCTCGGTTGGGGCCTGGCTTGGCTACACCTTC,CASSSVGAWLGYTF
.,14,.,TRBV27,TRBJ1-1,TGTGCCAGCAGTTTTGTGTCAGCGAGTACTGAAGCTTTCTTT,CASSFVSASTEAFF
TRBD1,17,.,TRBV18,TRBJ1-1,TGTGCCAGCTCACCACTTGTTGCCGGGACAGGGAATACTGAAGCTTTCTTT,CASSPLVAGTGNTEAFF
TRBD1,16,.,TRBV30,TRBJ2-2,TGTGCCTGGAGGCATAACAGGGGGCTGAACACCGGGGAGCTGTTTTTT,CAWRHNRGLNTGELFF
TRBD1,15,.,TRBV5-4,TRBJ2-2,TGTGCCAGCAGCCAGACAGGGGGAAGAGCCGGGGAGCTGTTTTTT,CASSQTGGRAGELFF
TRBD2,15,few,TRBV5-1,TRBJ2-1,TGCGCCAGCAGGCGGGAGGTTAGCTCCTACAATGAGCAGTTCTTC,CASRREVSSYNEQFF
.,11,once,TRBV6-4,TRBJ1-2,TGTGCCAGCCGTAGAGGATATGGCTACACCTTC,CASRRGYGYTF
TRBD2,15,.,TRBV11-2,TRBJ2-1,TGTGCCAGCAGCTTAGCAGCGGGGGCGAACAATGAGCAGTTCTTC,CASSLAAGANNEQFF